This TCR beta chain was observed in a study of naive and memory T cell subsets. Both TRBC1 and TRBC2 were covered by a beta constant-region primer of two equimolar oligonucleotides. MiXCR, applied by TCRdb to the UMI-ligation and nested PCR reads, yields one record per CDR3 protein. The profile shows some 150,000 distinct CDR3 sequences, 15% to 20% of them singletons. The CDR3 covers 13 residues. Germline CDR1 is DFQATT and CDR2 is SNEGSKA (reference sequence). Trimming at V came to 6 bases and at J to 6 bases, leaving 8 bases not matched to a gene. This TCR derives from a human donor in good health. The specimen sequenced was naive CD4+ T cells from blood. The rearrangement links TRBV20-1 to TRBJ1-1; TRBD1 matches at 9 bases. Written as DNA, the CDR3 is TGCAGTGCACCAAGACAGGGGGTGGCTGAAGCTTTCTTT. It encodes CSAPRQGVAEAFF.